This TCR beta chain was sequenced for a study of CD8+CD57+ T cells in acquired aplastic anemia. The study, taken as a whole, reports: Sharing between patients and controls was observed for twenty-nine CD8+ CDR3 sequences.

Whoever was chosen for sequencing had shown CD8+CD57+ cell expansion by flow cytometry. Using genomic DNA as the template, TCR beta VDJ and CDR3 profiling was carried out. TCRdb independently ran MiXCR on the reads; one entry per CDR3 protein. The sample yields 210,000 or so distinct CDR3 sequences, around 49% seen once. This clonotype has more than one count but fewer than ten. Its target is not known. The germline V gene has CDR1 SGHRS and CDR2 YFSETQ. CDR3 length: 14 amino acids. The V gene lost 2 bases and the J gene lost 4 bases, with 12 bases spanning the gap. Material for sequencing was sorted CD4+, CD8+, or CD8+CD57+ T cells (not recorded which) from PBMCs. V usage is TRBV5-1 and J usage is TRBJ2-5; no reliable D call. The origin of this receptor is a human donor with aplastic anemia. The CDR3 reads CASSFSVDGETQYF. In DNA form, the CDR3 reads TGCGCCAGCAGCTTCTCGGTGGATGGAGAGACCCAGTACTTC.